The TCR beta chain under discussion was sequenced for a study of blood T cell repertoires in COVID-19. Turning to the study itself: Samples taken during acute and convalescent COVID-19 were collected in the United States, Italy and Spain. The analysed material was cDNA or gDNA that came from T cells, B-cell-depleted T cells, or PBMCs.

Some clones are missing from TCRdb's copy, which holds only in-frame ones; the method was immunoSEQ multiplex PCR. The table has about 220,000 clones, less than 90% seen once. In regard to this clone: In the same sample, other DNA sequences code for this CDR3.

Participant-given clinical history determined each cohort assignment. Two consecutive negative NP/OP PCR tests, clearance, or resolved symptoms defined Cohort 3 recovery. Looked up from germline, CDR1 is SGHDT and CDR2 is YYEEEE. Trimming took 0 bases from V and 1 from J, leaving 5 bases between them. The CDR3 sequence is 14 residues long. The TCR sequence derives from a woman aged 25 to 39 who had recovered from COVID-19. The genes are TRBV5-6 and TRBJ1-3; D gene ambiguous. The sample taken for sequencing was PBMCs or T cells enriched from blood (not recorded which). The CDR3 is CASSLGGSGNTIYF. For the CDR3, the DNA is TGTGCCAGCAGCTTGGGAGGGTCTGGAAACACCATATATTTT.